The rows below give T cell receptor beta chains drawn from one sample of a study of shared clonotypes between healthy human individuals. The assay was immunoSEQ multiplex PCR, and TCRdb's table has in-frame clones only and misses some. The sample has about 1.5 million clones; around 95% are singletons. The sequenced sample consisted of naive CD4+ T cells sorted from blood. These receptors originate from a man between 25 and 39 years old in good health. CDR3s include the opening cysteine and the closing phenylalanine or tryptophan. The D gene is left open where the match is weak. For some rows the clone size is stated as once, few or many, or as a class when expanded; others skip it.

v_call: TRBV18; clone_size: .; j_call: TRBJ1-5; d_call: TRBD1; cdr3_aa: CASRDSLSNQPQHF; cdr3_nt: TGTGCCAGTCGGGACAGCCTGAGCAATCAGCCCCAGCATTTT
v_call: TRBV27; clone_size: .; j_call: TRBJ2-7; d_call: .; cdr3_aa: CASSFRATIYEQYF; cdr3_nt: TGTGCCAGCAGTTTTAGAGCGACAATCTACGAGCAGTACTTC
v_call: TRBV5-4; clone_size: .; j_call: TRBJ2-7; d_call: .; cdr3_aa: CASSLSGTSRYF; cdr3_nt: TGTGCCAGCAGCTTATCGGGAACTAGCCGGTACTTC
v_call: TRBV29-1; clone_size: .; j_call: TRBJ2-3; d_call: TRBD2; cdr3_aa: CSADGTSSPDTQYF; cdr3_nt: TGCAGCGCCGACGGGACTAGCTCGCCGGATACGCAGTATTTT
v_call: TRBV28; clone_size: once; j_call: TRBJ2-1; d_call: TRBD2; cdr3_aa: CATRTSGRANEQFF; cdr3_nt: TGTGCCACGCGGACTAGCGGGAGGGCCAATGAGCAGTTCTTC
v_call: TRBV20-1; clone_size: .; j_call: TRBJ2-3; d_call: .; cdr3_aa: CSAATRGTQYF; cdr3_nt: TGCAGTGCTGCTACTCGGGGAACGCAGTATTTT
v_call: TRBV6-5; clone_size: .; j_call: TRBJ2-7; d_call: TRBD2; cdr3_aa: CASSSGLAGVIEQYF; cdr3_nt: TGTGCCAGCAGTTCTGGACTAGCGGGAGTAATCGAGCAGTACTTC
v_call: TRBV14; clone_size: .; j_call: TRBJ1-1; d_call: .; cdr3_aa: CASSPGLNTEAFF; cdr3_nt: TGTGCCAGCAGCCCAGGGTTGAACACTGAAGCTTTCTTT
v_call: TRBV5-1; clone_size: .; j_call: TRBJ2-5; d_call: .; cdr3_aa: CASSPIAQETQYF; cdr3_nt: TGCGCCAGCAGCCCAATAGCCCAAGAGACCCAGTACTTC
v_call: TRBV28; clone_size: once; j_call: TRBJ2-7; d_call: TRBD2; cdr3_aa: CASSLPARLAGVQGEQYF; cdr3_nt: TGTGCCAGCAGCCTCCCTGCGCGGCTAGCGGGAGTTCAGGGCGAGCAGTACTTC
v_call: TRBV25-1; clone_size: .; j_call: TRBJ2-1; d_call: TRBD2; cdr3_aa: CASSALTSGRYNEQFF; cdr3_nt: TGTGCCAGCAGTGCACTGACTAGCGGGAGGTACAATGAGCAGTTCTTC
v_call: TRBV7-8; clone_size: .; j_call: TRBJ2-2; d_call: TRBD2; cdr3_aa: CASSLVRGSGGTGELFF; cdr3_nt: TGTGCCAGCAGCTTAGTTAGGGGGAGCGGGGGCACCGGGGAGCTGTTTTTT
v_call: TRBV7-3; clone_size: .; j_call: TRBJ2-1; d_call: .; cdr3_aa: CASSPTRQEDEQFF; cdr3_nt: TGTGCCAGCAGCCCCACGAGACAGGAAGATGAGCAGTTCTTC
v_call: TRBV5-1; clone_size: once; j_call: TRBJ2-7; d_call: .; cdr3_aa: CASSPRESYEQYF; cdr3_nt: TGCGCCAGCAGCCCCCGAGAGTCCTACGAGCAGTACTTC
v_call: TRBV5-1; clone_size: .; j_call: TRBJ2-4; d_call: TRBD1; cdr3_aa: CASSTGTEANIQYF; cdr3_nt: TGCGCCAGCAGCACCGGGACAGAAGCAAACATTCAGTACTTC
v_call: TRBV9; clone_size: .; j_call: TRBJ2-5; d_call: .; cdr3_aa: CASSVGGNQETQYF; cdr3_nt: TGTGCCAGCAGCGTAGGCGGGAACCAAGAGACCCAGTACTTC
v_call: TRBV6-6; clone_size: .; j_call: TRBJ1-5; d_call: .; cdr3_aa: CASSYQTGKRHQPQHF; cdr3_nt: TGTGCCAGCAGTTACCAAACAGGGAAGCGCCATCAGCCCCAGCATTTT
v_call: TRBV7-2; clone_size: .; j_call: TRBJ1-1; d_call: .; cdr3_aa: CASSRRIEEAFF; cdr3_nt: TGTGCCAGCAGCCGCCGAATAGAAGAAGCTTTCTTT
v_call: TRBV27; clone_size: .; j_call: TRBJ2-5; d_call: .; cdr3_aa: CASSHSPETQYF; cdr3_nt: TGTGCCAGCAGCCATAGCCCGGAGACCCAGTACTTC
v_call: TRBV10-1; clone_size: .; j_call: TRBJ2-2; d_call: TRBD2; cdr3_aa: CASSGGGLAGAGELFF; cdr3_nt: TGCGCCAGCAGTGGGGGGGGGTTAGCGGGAGCCGGGGAGCTGTTTTTT
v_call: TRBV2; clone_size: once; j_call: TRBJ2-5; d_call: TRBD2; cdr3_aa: CASSVLAGEETQYF; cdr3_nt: TGTGCCAGCAGCGTATTAGCGGGGGAAGAGACCCAGTACTTC
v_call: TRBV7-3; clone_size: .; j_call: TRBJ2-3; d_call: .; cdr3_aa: CASSLSGLDTQYF; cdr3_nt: TGTGCCAGCAGCTTAAGCGGGTTGGATACGCAGTATTTT
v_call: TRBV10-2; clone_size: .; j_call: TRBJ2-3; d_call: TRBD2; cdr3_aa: CASSRTSGPSRTDTQYF; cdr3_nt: TGCGCCAGCAGTAGGACTAGCGGGCCCAGTCGAACAGATACGCAGTATTTT
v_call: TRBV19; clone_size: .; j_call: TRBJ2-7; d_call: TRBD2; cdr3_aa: CASSIDTLAGSYEQYF; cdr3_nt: TGTGCCAGTAGTATAGATACGCTAGCGGGTTCCTACGAGCAGTACTTC
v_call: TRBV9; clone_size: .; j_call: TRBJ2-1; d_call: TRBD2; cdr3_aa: CASSASGLAAYNEQFF; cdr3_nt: TGTGCCAGCAGCGCATCTGGACTAGCGGCCTACAATGAGCAGTTCTTC
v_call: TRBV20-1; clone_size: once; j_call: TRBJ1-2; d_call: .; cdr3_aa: CSAREDYGYTF; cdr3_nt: TGCAGTGCTAGAGAGGACTATGGCTACACCTTC
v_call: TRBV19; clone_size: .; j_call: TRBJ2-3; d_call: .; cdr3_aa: CASSTTGLTDTQYF; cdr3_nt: TGTGCCAGTTCTACTACGGGACTCACAGATACGCAGTATTTT
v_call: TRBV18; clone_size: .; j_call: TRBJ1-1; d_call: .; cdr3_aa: CASSPKGNTEAFF; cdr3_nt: TGTGCCAGCTCACCGAAGGGTAATACTGAAGCTTTCTTT
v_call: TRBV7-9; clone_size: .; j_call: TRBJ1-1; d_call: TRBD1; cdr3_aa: CASSQSPGTAEVKAFF; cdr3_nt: TGTGCCAGCAGCCAAAGTCCCGGGACAGCCGAAGTAAAAGCTTTCTTT
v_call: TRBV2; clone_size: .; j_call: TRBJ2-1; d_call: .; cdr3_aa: CASSADSSYNEQFF; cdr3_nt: TGTGCCAGCAGTGCAGATAGCTCCTACAATGAGCAGTTCTTC
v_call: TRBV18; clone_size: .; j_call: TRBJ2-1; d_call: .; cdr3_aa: CASSDFGGANEQFF; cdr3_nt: TGTGCCAGCTCGGACTTTGGGGGAGCTAATGAGCAGTTCTTC
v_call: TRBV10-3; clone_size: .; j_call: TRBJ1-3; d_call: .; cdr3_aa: CAIGLGTGNTIYF; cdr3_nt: TGTGCCATCGGGTTAGGGACTGGAAACACCATATATTTT
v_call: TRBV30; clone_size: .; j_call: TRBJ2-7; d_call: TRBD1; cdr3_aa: CAWSGTGGTYEQYF; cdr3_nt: TGTGCCTGGAGTGGGACAGGGGGGACCTACGAGCAGTACTTC
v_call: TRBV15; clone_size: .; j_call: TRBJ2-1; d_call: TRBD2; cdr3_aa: CATSRGLAGKRSYNEQFF; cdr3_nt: TGTGCCACCAGCAGAGGACTAGCGGGAAAAAGATCCTACAATGAGCAGTTCTTC
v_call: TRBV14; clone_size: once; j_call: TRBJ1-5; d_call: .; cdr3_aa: CASREAYQPQHF; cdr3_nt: TGTGCCAGCAGAGAGGCGTATCAGCCCCAGCATTTT
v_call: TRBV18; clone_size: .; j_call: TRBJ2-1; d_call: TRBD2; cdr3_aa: CASSPPGGYEQFF; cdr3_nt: TGTGCCAGCTCACCACCGGGAGGGTATGAGCAGTTCTTC
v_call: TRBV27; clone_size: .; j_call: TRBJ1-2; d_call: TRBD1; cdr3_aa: CASSLRTGPNYGYTF; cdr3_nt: TGTGCCAGCAGTTTGAGGACAGGCCCTAACTATGGCTACACCTTC
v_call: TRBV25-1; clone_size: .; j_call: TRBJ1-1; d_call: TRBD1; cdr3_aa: CASSETGTGLGEAFF; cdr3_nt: TGTGCCAGCAGTGAAACCGGGACAGGGCTGGGGGAAGCTTTCTTT
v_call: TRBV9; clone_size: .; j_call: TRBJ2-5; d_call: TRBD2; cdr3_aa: CASSVYSGTETQYF; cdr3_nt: TGTGCCAGCAGCGTTTATAGCGGGACAGAGACCCAGTACTTC
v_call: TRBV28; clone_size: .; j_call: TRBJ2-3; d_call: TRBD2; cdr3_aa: CASRHLAGGAGTDTQYF; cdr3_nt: TGTGCCAGCAGACACCTAGCGGGAGGAGCGGGCACAGATACGCAGTATTTT
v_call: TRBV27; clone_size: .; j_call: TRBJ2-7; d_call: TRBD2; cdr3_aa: CASRAGTSAYEQYF; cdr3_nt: TGTGCCAGCAGGGCAGGGACTAGCGCCTACGAGCAGTACTTC
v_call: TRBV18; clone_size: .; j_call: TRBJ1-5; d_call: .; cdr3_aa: CASSPPSALNQPQHF; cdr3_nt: TGTGCCAGCTCACCACCGTCAGCGTTAAATCAGCCCCAGCATTTT
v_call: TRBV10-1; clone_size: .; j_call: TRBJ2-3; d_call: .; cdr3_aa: CASSEILDTQYF; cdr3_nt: TGCGCCAGCAGTGAAATTTTGGATACGCAGTATTTT
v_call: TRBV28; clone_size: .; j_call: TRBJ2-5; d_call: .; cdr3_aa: CASSFLGDRQYF; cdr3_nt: TGTGCCAGCAGTTTTCTGGGGGACCGTCAGTACTTC
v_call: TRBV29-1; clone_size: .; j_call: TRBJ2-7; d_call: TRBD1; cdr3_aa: CSVVRDRGTYEQYF; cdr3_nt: TGCAGCGTTGTCAGGGACAGGGGGACCTACGAGCAGTACTTC
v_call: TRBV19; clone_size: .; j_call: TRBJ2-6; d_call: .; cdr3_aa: CASTQTGANVLTF; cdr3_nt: TGTGCCAGTACCCAGACAGGGGCCAACGTCCTGACTTTC
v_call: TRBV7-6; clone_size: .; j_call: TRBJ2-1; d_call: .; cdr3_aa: CASSLLGLPTSYNEQFF; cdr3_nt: TGTGCCAGCAGCTTACTCGGACTACCCACCTCCTACAATGAGCAGTTCTTC
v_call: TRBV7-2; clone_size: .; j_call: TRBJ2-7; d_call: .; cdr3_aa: CASSLISYEQYF; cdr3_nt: TGTGCCAGCAGCTTAATCTCCTACGAGCAGTACTTC
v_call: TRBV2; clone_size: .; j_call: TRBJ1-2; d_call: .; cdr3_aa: CASSETGPTLTGYTF; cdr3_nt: TGTGCCAGCAGTGAGACGGGCCCTACCTTAACTGGCTACACCTTC
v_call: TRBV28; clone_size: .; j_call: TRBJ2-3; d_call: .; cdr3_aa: CASRGRRTDTQYF; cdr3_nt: TGTGCCAGCAGAGGCAGGCGCACAGATACGCAGTATTTT
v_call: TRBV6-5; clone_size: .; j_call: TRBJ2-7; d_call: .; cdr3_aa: CASRTTSDEQYF; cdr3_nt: TGTGCCAGCAGGACTACTAGTGACGAGCAGTACTTC
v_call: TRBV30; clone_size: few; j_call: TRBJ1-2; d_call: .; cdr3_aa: CAWTGVYGYTF; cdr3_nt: TGTGCCTGGACAGGGGTCTATGGCTACACCTTC
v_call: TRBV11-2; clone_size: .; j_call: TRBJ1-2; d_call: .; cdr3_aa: CASSHDTYGYTF; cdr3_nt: TGTGCCAGCAGCCATGACACTTATGGCTACACCTTC
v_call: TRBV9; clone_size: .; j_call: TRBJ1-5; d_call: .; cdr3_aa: CASRKECGPQHF; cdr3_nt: TGTGCCAGCAGAAAAGAGTGCGGACCCCAGCATTTT